This T cell receptor (beta chain) appears in the sequencing data of a study of Graves' ophthalmopathy and Graves' hyperthyroidism. The sequenced template was RNA, covering the TCR beta CDR3 region. HTBI primers served in a first-round RT-PCR, which a second-round multiplex PCR followed. TCRdb used MiXCR to reprocess the multiplex PCR reads, holding one entry per CDR3 protein. The data hold roughly 500,000 distinct CDR3 sequences, with approximately 15% observed a single time. Patients were excluded if they had other autoimmune diseases or uncontrolled infections, and likewise if pregnancy or lactation applied. This clonotype was recorded many times. CDR3 length: 15 residues. Per germline, CDR1 GTSNPN and CDR2 SVGIG (reference sequence). V lost 4 bases to trimming and J lost 9 bases, with 22 bases between them.

The rearrangement uses TRBV30 and TRBJ2-4; TRBD2 might be the D (6 bases). The source is a woman aged 25-40 years with Graves' ophthalmopathy. The sample was blood. Here the CDR3 reads CAWKLAGPKRGIQYF. Here the CDR3 DNA reads TGTGCCTGGAAACTAGCAGGGCCCAAAAGAGGCATTCAGTACTTC.